A single sample is the source of the 12 T cell receptor beta chains below, sequenced in a study of chemoradiotherapy in HPV16-positive cancers. The table came from immunoSEQ multiplex PCR; TCRdb's copy has only in-frame clones and leaves some out. Of approximately 1,500 clones in the sample, about four fifths are singletons; the top ten hold 5.5% to 6.5%. This material consisted of tumor tissue, taken from a patient who underwent chemoradiotherapy. The receptors shown here come from a human donor with HPV-associated anogenital cancer.

This CDR3 reads CASSRDTYWDGYTF. DNA for the CDR3: TGTGCCAGCAGCAGGGACACGTATTGGGATGGCTACACCTTC. The chain joins TRBV9 to TRBJ1-2; maybe TRBD1 (6 bases). CDR1 SGDLS and CDR2 YYNGEE come from the germline V gene. This CDR3 is built from 14 residues. Trimming took 4 bases from V and 6 from J, leaving 16 bases between them.

This clone occurred once. The gene calls are TRBV7-8 and TRBJ1-1; tentative D call: TRBD1 (5 bases). CDR3 size: 13 residues. V was cut by 2 bases and J by 10 bases, with 14 bases left in between. Germline V lookup: CDR1 SGHVS, CDR2 FQNEAQ. This chain's CDR3 is CASSLRSGEGAFF. DNA for the CDR3: TGTGCCAGCAGCTTACGTTCGGGGGAGGGAGCTTTCTTT.

The genes are TRBV6-4 and TRBJ2-2, with D hard to call. CDR3 size: 13 residues. Trimming removed 5 bases at V and 6 bases at J, with 10 bases between. Germline V CDR1 and CDR2: MRHNA, SNTAGT. The CDR3 DNA is TGTGCCAGCAGTCCACAAAGGGCCGGGGAGCTGTTTTTT. This gives the protein CASSPQRAGELFF.

The chain uses TRBV6-1 and TRBJ2-7; 8 positions match TRBD1. Germline V CDR1 and CDR2: MNHNS, SASEGT. This CDR3 comprises 14 residues. Trimming cost V 6 bases and J 0 bases; bases outside gene matches: 4. The CDR3 DNA follows: TGTGCCAGCAGGCCGGGACAGGCCTCCTACGAGCAGTACTTC. Its translation is CASRPGQASYEQYF.

This clone was observed a single time. This chain connects TRBV15 to TRBJ2-1; unclear D gene. The germline V gene has CDR1 LNHNV and CDR2 YYDKDF (reference sequence). V was trimmed by 3 bases and J by 4 bases, leaving 13 bases between them. The CDR3 sequence is 15 residues long. CDR3 sequence (DNA): TGTGCCACCAGCAGGGCAGGAAGGATATACAATGAGCAGTTCTTC. As protein: CATSRAGRIYNEQFF.

The chain joins TRBV4-1 to TRBJ2-7, with 8 bases matching TRBD1. The CDR3 is 17 residues long. From germline, CDR1 is MGHRA and CDR2 YSYEKL. V gave up 2 bases and J gave up 0 bases; unmatched junction bases: 9. The CDR3 here is CASSQLGTGLSSYEQYF. CDR3 bases: TGCGCCAGCAGCCAACTCGGGACAGGCCTGAGCTCCTACGAGCAGTACTTC.

The chain combines TRBV19 with TRBJ2-2, with 12 bases matching TRBD2. Trimming at V came to 5 bases and at J to 5 bases, leaving 0 bases not matched to a gene. Germline CDR1 reads LNHDA; CDR2 reads SQIVND (reference sequence). The CDR3 length is 14 residues. Here the CDR3 reads CASSGLAGTGELFF. CDR3 in DNA: TGTGCCAGTAGTGGACTAGCGGGAACCGGGGAGCTGTTTTTT.

The chain employs TRBV7-8 and TRBJ1-1; D gene unclear. V was trimmed by 6 bases and J by 1 base, leaving 15 bases between them. The CDR3 is 15 amino acids. Germline CDR1 reads SGHVS; CDR2 reads FQNEAQ. Here the CDR3 DNA reads TGTGCCAGCAGGGACGGTGCCGCGAAGAACACTGAAGCTTTCTTT. This codes for CASRDGAAKNTEAFF. The entire variable domain, with the rest obtained from reference TRBV7-8 and TRBJ1-1, is as follows: GAGVSQSPRYKVAKRGQDVALRCDPISGHVSLFWYQQALGQGPEFLTYFQNEAQLDKSGLPSDRFFAERPEGSVSTLKIQRTQQEDSAVYLCASRDGAAKNTEAFFGQGTRLTVV.

This clone was counted once. CDR3 DNA sequence: TGTGCCAGCAGCCCCGGGACCCTACCGGGAGGCCGGCAGTTCTTC. It yields the protein CASSPGTLPGGRQFF. This chain links TRBV7-6 with TRBJ2-1, with 7 bases that match TRBD2. V shed 5 bases, J shed 12 bases, and the junction held 16 bases outside the gene matches. The CDR3 covers 15 residues. Germline CDR1 is SGHVS and CDR2 is FNYEAQ.

The chain uses TRBV11-3 and TRBJ2-2; D tentatively reads TRBD1 or TRBD2 (5 bases each). V gave up 4 bases and J gave up 4 bases, with 7 bases separating them. The germline V gene has CDR1 SGHNT and CDR2 YENEEA. The CDR3 length is 13 residues. The CDR3 region has the DNA TGTGCCAGCAGCTCGGGGCCCACCGGGGAGCTGTTTTTT. Translated, it gives CASSSGPTGELFF.

This chain uses TRBV7-9 with TRBJ2-4; possible D gene TRBD1, 6 bases. Germline CDR1 and CDR2: SEHNR and FQNEAQ (reference sequence). V was pared by 3 bases and J by 0 bases, with 9 bases between. This CDR3 region has 15 residues. The CDR3 protein is CASSFRGGAKNIQYF. CDR3 nucleotide sequence: TGTGCCAGCAGCTTTCGAGGGGGAGCCAAAAACATTCAGTACTTC.

The chain links TRBV27 to TRBJ2-1, with 10 positions matching TRBD2. CDR3 length: 16 residues. Germline V lookup: CDR1 MNHEY, CDR2 SMNVEV (reference sequence). J lost 6 bases, V lost 4 bases, and 9 bases had no gene match. CDR3 in DNA: TGTGCCAGCAGTTCTGGTAGGCTAGCGGGGGTCAATGAGCAGTTCTTC. It yields the protein CASSSGRLAGVNEQFF.